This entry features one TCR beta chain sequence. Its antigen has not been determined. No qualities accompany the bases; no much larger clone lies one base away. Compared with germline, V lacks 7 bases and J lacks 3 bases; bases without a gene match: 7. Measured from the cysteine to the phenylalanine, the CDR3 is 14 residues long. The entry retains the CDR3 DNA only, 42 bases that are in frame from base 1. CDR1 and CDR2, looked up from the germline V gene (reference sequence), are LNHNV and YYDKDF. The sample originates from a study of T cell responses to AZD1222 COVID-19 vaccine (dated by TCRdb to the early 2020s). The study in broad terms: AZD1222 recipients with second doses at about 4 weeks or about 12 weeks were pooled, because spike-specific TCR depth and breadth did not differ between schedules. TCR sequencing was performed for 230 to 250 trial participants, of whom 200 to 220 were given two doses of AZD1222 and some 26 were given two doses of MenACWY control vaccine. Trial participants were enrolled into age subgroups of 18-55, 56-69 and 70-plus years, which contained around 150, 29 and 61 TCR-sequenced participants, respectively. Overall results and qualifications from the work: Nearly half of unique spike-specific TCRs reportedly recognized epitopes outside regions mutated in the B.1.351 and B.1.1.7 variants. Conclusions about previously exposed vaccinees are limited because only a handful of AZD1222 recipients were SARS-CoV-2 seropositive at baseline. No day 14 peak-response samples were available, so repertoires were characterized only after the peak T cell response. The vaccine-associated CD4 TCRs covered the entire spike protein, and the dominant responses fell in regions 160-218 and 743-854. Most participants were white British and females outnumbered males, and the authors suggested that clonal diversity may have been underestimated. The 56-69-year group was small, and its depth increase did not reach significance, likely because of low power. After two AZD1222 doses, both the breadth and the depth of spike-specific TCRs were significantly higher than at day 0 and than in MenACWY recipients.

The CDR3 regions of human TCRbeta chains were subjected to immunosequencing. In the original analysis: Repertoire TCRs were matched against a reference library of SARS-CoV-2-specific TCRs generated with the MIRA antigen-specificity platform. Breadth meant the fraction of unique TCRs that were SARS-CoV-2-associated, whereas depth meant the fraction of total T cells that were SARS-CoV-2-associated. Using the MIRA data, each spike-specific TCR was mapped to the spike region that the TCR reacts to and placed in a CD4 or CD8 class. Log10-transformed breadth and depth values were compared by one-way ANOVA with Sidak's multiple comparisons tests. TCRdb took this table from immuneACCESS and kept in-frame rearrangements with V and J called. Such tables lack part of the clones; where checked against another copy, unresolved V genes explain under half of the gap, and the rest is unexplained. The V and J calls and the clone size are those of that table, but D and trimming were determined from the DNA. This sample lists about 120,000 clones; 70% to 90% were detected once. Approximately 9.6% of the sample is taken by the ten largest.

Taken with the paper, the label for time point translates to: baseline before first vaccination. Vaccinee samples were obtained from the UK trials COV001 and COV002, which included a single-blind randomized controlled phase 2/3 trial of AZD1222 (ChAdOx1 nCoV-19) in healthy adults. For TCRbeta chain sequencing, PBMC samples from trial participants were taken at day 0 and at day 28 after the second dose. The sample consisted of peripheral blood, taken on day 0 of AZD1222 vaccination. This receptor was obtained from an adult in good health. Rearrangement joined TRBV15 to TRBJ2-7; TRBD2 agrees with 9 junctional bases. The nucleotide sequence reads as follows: TGTGCCACCACTCCGGGACTAGCTATCTACGAGCAGTACTTC. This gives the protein CATTPGLAIYEQYF.